Given below is one T cell receptor (beta chain) in context. This sample is drawn from a study of control samples from healthy donors and cancer patients. Generated by immunoSEQ multiplex PCR, the TCRdb table keeps only in-frame clones and is missing some. The sample records about 120,000 clones, 70% to 90% being singletons. Germline V CDR1 and CDR2: PRHDT, FYEKMQ (reference sequence). The CDR3 is 16 amino acids. Trimming took 5 bases from V and 5 from J, leaving 16 bases between them. The TCR sequence derives from a woman between 70 and 85 years old in good health. The sequenced sample was blood. This chain joins TRBV13 and TRBJ1-6; maybe TRBD1 (6 bases). As DNA, the CDR3 is TGTGCCAGCAGCATCTTACAGGGTTTAAATAATTCACCCCTCCACTTT. It is translated as CASSILQGLNNSPLHF.